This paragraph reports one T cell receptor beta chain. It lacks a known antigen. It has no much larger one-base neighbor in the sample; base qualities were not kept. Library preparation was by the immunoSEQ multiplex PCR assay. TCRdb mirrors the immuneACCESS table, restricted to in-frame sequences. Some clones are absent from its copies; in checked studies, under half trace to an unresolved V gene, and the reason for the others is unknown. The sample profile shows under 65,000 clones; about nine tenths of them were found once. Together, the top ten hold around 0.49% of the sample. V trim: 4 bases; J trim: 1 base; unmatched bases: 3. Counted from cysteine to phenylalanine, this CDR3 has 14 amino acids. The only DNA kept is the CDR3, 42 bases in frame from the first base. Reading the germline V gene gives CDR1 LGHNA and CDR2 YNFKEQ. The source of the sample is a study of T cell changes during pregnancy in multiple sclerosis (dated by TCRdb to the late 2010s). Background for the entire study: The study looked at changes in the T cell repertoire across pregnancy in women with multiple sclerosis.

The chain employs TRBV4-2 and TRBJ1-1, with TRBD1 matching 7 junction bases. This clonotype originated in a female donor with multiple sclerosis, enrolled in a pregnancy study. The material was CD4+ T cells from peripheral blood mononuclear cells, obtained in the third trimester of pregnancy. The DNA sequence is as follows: TGTGCCAGCAGCCTAGGGACAGCGAACACTGAAGCTTTCTTT. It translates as CASSLGTANTEAFF.